The text below deals with one T cell receptor (beta chain). Sequencing used immunoSEQ multiplex PCR; TCRdb keeps in-frame clones, though not all of them. The data contain about 77,000 clones, 85% to 95% of them singletons. This record comes from a study of T cell changes during pregnancy in multiple sclerosis. Sequenced here: peripheral blood, sampled after pregnancy. The TCR comes from a female donor in good health, enrolled as a control in a pregnancy study.

CDR3 nucleotide sequence: TGCGCCAGCAGCTTGGTAGGCAGGCCAGGAACCACTGAAGCTTTCTTT. This translates into CASSLVGRPGTTEAFF. J is TRBJ1-1 and V is TRBV5-1; D not resolved. The CDR3 is 16 residues long. Germline V gene data show CDR1 as SGHRS and CDR2 as YFSETQ. V was cut by 0 bases and J by 4 bases, with 16 bases left in between.